The present T cell receptor beta chain was sequenced within a study of identical twins. TCRdb called the 5' RACE reads again in MiXCR, with one record for every CDR3 protein. This sample has roughly 690,000 distinct CDR3 sequences, with approximately 6.1% found just once. Input material: naive T cells sorted from blood. The TCR comes from a man younger than 35 in good health.

The CDR3 spells CASSSASGVGSPLHF. CDR3 DNA sequence: TGTGCCAGCAGCTCCGCGTCGGGGGTGGGTTCACCCCTCCACTTT. The chain is built from TRBV7-9 and TRBJ1-6; a weak D match, TRBD1 (5 bases). The CDR3 extends over 15 amino acids. The V end lost 4 bases, the J end lost 9 bases, and 16 bases lay between the germline ends. The germline gives CDR1 SEHNR, CDR2 FQNEAQ (reference sequence).